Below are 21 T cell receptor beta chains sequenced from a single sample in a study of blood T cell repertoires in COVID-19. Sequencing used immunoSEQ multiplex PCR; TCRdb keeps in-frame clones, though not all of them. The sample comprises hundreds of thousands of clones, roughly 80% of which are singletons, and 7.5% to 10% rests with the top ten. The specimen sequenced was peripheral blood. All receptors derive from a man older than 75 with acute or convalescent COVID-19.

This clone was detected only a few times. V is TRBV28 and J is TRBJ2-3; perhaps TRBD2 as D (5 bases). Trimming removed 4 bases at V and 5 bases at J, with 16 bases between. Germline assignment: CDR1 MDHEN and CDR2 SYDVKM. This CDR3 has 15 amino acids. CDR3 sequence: CASSSPPSGKDTQYF. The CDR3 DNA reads TGTGCCAGCAGTTCCCCACCGTCCGGGAAAGATACGCAGTATTTT.

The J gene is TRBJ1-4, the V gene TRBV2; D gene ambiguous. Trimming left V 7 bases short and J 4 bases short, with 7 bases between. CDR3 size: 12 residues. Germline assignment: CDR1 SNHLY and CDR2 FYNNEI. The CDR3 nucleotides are TGTGCCAGCACCTATGTTAATGAAAAACTGTTTTTT. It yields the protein CASTYVNEKLFF.

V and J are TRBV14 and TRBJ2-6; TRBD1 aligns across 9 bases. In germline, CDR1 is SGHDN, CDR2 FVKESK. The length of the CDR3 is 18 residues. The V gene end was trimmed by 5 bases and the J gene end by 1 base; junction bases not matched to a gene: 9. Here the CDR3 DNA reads TGTGCCAGCAGCGCTAGGACAGGGGCCCCGTCTGGGGCCAACGTCCTGACTTTC. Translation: CASSARTGAPSGANVLTF. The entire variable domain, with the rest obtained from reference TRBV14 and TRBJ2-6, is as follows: EAGVTQFPSHSVIEKGQTVTLRCDPISGHDNLYWYRRVMGKEIKFLLHFVKESKQDESGMPNNRFLAERTGGTYSTLKVQPAELEDSGVYFCASSARTGAPSGANVLTFGAGSRLTVL.

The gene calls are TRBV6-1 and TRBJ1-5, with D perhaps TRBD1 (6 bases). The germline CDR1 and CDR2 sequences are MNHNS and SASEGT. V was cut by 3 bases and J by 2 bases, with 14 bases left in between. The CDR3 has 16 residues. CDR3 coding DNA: TGTGCCAGCAGTGACCCGGGGGGCCCCGGCAATCAGCCCCAGCATTTT. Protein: CASSDPGGPGNQPQHF.

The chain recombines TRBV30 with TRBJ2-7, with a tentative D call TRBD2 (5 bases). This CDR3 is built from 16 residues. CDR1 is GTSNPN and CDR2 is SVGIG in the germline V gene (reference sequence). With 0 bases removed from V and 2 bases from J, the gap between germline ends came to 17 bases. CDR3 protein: CAWSVRDWRSAYEQYF. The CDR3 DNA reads TGTGCCTGGAGTGTACGAGATTGGAGGTCCGCCTACGAGCAGTACTTC.

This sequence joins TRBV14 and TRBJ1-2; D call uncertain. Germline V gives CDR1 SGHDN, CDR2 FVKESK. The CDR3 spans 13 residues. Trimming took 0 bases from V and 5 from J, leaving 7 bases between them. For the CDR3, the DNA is TGTGCCAGCAGCCAAGAGGGAGGGTATGGCTACACCTTC. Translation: CASSQEGGYGYTF.

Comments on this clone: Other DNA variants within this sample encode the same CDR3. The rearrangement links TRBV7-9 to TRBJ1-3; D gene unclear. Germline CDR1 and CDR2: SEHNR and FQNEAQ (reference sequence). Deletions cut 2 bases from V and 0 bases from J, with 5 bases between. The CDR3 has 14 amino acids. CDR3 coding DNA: TGTGCCAGCAGCTTATCTATCTCTGGAAACACCATATATTTT. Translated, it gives CASSLSISGNTIYF.

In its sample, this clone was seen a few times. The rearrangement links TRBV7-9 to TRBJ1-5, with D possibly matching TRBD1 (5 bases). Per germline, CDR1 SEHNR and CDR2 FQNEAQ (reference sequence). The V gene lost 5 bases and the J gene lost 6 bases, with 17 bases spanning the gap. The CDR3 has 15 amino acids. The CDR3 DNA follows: TGTGCCAGCAGCCCCCCGGGGGTGCGGGGTCAGCCCCAGCATTTT. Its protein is CASSPPGVRGQPQHF.

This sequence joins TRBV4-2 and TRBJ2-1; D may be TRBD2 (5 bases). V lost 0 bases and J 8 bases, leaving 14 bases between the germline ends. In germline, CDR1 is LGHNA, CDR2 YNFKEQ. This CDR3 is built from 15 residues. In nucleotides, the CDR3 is TGTGCCAGCAGCCAAGATTTGGAGGTTCGGGATGAGCAGTTCTTC. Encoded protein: CASSQDLEVRDEQFF.

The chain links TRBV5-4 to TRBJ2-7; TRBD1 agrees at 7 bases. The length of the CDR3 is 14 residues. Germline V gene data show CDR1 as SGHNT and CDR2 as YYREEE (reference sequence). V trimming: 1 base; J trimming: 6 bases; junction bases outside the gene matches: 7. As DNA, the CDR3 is TGTGCCAGCAGCTTGCTTGGGACAGCTGGCGAGCAGTACTTC. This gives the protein CASSLLGTAGEQYF. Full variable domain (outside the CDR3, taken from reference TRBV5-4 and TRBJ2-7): ETGVTQSPTHLIKTRGQQVTLRCSSQSGHNTVSWYQQALGQGPQFIFQYYREEENGRGNFPPRFSGLQFPNYSSELNVNALELDDSALYLCASSLLGTAGEQYFGPGTRLTVT.

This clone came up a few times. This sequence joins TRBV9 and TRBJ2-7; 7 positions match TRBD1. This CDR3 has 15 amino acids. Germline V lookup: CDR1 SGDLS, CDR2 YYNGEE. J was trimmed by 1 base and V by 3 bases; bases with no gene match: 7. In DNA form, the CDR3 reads TGTGCCAGCAGCGCCGGACAGGTCGGATCCTACGAGCAGTACTTC. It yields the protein CASSAGQVGSYEQYF. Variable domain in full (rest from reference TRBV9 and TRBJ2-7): DSGVTQTPKHLITATGQRVTLRCSPRSGDLSVYWYQQSLDQGLQFLIQYYNGEERAKGNILERFSAQQFPDLHSELNLSSLELGDSALYFCASSAGQVGSYEQYFGPGTRLTVT.

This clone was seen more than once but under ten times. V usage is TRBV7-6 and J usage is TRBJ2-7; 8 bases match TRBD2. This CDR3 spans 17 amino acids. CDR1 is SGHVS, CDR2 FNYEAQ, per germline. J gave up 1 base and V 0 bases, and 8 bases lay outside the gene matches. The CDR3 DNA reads TGTGCCAGCAGCTTAGCAGGGGGGAGCGGGGGATCCTACGAGCAGTACTTC. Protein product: CASSLAGGSGGSYEQYF.

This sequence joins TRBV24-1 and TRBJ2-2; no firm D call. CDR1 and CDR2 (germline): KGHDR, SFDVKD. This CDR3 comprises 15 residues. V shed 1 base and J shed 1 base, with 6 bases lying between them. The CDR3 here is CATSDFFQNTGELFF. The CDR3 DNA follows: TGTGCCACCAGTGATTTTTTCCAGAACACCGGGGAGCTGTTTTTT.

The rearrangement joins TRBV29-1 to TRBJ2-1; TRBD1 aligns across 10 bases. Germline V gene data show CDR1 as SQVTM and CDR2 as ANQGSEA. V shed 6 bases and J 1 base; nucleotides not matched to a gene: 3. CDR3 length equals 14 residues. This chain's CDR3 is CSVAGQGSYNEQFF. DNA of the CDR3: TGCAGCGTGGCGGGACAGGGGTCCTACAATGAGCAGTTCTTC.

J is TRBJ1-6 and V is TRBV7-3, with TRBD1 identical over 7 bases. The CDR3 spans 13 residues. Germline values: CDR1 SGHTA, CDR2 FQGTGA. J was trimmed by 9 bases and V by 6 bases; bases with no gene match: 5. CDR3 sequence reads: CASSQGVGSPLHF. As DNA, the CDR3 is TGTGCCAGCAGTCAGGGGGTAGGTTCACCCCTCCACTTT.

The CDR3 coding sequence is TGTGCCAGTAGTTTGGGACACAACTATGGCTACACCTTC. It is translated as CASSLGHNYGYTF. J is TRBJ1-2 and V is TRBV19, with D maybe TRBD1 (6 bases). Germline V CDR1 and CDR2: LNHDA, SQIVND (reference sequence). The CDR3 contains 13 residues. V shed 5 bases and J shed 2 bases, with 9 bases lying between them.

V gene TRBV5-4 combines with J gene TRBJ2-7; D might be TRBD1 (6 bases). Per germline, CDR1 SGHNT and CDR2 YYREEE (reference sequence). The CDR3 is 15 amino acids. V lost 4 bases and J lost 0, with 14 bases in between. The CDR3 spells CASSPPGTPSYEQYF. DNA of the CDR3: TGTGCCAGCAGCCCCCCCGGGACACCCTCCTACGAGCAGTACTTC.

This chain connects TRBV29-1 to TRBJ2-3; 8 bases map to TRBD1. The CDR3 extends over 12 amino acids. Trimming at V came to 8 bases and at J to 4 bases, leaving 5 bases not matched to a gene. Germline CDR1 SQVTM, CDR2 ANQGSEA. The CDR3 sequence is CSSNRGADTQYF. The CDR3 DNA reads TGCAGCTCTAACAGGGGGGCAGATACGCAGTATTTT.

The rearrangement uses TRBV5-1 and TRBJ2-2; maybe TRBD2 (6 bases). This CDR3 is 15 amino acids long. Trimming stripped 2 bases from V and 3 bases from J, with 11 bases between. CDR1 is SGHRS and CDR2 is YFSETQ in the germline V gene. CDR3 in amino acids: CASSLFGGDTGELFF. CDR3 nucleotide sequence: TGCGCCAGCAGCTTATTCGGGGGTGACACCGGGGAGCTGTTTTTT.

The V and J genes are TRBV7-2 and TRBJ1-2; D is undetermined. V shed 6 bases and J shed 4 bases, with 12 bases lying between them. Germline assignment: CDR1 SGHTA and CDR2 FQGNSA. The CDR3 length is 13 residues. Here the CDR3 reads CASSSDGVYGYTF. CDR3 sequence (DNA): TGTGCCAGCAGTTCAGACGGAGTCTATGGCTACACCTTC.

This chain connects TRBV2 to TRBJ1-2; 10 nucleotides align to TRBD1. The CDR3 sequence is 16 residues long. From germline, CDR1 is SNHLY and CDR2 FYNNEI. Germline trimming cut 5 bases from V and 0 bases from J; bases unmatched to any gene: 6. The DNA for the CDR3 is TGTGCCAGCAGTTTCGGGACAGGGGAAGCTAACTATGGCTACACCTTC. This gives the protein CASSFGTGEANYGYTF.